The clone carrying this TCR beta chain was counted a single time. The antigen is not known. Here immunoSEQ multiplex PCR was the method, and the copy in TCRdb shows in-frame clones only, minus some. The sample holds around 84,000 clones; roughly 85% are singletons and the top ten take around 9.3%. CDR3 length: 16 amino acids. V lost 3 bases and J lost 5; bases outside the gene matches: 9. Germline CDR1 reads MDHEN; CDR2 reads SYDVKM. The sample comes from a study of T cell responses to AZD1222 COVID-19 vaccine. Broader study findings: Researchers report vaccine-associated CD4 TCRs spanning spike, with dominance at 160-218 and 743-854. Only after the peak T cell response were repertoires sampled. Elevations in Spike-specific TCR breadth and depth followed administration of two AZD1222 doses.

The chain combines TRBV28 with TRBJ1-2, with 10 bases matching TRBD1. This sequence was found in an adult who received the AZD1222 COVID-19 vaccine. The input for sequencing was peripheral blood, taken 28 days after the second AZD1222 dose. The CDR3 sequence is CASSLVTGTGVYGYTF. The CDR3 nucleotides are TGTGCCAGCAGTTTGGTAACCGGGACAGGGGTGTATGGCTACACCTTC.